The clone carrying this T cell receptor (beta chain) is judged medium-sized (0.01 to 0.1%). Its target is unknown. Treatment specified: PENTA 11 planned treatment interruption arm or continuous ART arm. Memory CD8+ CD45RO+ CD45RA- T cells were FACS-sorted from thawed PBMCs. These data come from a study of HIV-infected children after antiretroviral therapy interruption. Looking at the study overall: Samples from the continuous-treatment group were taken at weeks 0, 48 and 150.

RNA-based 3' RACE libraries used unique molecular identifiers. Via MiXCR, TCRdb re-called the 3' RACE reads, giving one row per CDR3 protein. The sample records about 7,300 distinct CDR3 sequences, about 15% being singletons. Study findings and constraints: After treatment interruption started, naive CD4+ CDR3 overlap across time points dropped. After interruption, shared-triplet CDR3 clustering rose in a few patients.

With 0 bases clipped from V and 4 bases from J, the junction kept 3 bases outside the gene matches. CDR3 length: 16 amino acids. Germline CDR1 PRHDT, CDR2 FYEKMQ (reference sequence). This chain links TRBV13 with TRBJ2-2; 9 positions match TRBD2. The source was CD45RO+ CD8+ T cells from PBMCs, pooled from several time points, collected from a donor given antiretroviral therapy, either interrupted or continuous. Subset defined: memory CD8+ CD45RO+ CD45RA- T cells. This clonotype originated in a pool of human donors with HIV. CDR3 DNA: TGTGCCAGCAGCTTAGGCCTAGCGGGACGCACCGGGGAGCTGTTTTTT. Translated, it gives CASSLGLAGRTGELFF.